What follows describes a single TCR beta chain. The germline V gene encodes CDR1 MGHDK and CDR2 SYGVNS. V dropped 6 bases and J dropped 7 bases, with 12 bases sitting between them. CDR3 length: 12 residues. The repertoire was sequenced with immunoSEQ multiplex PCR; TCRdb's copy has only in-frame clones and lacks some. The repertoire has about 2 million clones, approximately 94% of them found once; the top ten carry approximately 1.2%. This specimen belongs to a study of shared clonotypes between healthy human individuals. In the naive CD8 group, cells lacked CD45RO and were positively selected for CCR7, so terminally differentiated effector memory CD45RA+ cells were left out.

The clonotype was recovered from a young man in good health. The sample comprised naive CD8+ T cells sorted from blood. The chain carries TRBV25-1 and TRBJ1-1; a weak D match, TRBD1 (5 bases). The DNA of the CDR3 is TGTGCCAGCAGCGAAAGGGACTTTGAAGCTTTCTTT. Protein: CASSERDFEAFF.